This T cell receptor beta chain was identified in a study of T cell responses to AZD1222 COVID-19 vaccine. Points from the study as a whole: Across the whole spike, CD4 TCRs peaked at regions 160-218 and 743-854.

At least ten counts were recorded for this clone. The antigen is not known. Here immunoSEQ multiplex PCR was the method, and the copy in TCRdb shows in-frame clones only, minus some. The table has roughly 120,000 clones, approximately 83% seen once. This CDR3 comprises 15 residues. Trimming took 0 bases from V and 0 from J, leaving 8 bases between them. In germline, CDR1 is MNHNS, CDR2 SASEGT. The TCR comes from an adult in good health. This sample comprised peripheral blood, obtained on day 0 of AZD1222 vaccination. The chain joins TRBV6-1 to TRBJ1-2, with unresolved D. The CDR3 region has the DNA TGTGCCAGCAGTGAAGCGGGGAGAGCTAACTATGGCTACACCTTC. Residues: CASSEAGRANYGYTF.